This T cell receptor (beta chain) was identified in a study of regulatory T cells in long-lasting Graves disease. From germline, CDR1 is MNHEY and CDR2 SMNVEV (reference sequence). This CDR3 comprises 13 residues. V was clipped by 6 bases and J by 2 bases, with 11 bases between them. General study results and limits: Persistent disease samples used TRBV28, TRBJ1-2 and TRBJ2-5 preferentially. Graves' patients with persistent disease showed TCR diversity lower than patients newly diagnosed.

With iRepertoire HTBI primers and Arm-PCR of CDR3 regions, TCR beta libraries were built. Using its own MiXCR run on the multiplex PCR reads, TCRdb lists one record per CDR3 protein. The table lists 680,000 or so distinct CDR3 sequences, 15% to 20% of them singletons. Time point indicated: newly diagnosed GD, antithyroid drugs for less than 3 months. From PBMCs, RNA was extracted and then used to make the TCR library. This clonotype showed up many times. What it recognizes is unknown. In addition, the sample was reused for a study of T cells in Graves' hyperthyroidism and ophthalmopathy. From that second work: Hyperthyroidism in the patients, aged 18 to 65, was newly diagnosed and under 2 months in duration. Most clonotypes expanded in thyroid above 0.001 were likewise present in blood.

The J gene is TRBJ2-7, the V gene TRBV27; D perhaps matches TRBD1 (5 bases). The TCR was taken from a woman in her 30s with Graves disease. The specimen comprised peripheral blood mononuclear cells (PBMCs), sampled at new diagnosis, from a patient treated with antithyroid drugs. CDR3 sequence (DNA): TGTGCCAGCAGGATAACAGGTACCTACGAGCAGTACTTC. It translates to CASRITGTYEQYF.